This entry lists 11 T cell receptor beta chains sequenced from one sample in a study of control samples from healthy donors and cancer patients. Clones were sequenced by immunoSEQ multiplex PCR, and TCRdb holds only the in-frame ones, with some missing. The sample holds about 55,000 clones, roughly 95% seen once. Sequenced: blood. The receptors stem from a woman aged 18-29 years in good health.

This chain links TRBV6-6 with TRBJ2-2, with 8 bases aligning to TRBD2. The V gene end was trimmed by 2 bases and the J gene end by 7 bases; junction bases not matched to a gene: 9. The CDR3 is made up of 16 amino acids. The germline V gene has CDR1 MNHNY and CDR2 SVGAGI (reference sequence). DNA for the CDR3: TGTGCCAGCAGTTACCCGGGACTAGTTAGTGGCGGGGAGCTGTTTTTT. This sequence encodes CASSYPGLVSGGELFF.

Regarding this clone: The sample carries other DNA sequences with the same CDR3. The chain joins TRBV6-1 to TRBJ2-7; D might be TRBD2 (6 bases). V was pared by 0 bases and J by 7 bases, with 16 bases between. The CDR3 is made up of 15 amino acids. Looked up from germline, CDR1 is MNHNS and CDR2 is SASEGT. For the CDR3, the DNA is TGTGCCAGCAGTGAAGCAAGGAGGGGAAGGGGAGAGCAGTACTTC. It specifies CASSEARRGRGEQYF.

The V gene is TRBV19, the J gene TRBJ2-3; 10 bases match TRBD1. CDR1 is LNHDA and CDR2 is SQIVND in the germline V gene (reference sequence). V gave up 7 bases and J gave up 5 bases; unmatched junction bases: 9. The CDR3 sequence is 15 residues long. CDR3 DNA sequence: TGTGCCAGTATGGGGACAGGGGTTGAATTAGATACGCAGTATTTT. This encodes CASMGTGVELDTQYF.

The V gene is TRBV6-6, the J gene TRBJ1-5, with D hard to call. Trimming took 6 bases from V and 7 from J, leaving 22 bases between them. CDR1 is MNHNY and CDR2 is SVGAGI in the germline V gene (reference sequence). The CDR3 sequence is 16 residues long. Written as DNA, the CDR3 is TGTGCCAGCAGCCCCTTAAACAGAGGTTTAGGGCAGCCCCAGCATTTT. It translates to CASSPLNRGLGQPQHF.

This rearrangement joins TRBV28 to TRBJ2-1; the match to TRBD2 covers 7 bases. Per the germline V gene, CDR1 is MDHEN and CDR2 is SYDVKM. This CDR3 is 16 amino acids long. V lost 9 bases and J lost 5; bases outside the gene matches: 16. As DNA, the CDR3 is TGTGCCAGTATAGGGCATTGGCGACTAGCCCACAATGAGCAGTTCTTC. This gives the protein CASIGHWRLAHNEQFF.

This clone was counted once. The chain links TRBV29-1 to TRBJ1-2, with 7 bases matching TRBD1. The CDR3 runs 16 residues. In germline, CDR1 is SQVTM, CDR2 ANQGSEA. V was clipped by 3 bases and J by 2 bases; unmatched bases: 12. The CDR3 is CSVDSTPDRANYGYTF. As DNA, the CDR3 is TGCAGCGTTGACTCTACGCCTGACAGGGCGAACTATGGCTACACCTTC.

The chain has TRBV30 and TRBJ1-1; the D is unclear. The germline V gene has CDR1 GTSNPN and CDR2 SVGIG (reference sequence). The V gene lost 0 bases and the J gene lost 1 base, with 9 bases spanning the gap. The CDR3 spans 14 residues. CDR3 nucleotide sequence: TGTGCCTGGAGTGTACCGCACAGGAACACTGAAGCTTTCTTT. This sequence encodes CAWSVPHRNTEAFF.

CDR3 amino acids: CASSPGGAKNIQYF. The DNA of the CDR3 is TGTGCCAGCAGTCCCGGGGGAGCCAAAAACATTCAGTACTTC. The J gene is TRBJ2-4, the V gene TRBV3-1 (or the pseudogene TRBV3-2); TRBD2 is a possible D gene (6 bases). The CDR3 extends over 14 amino acids. In germline, CDR1 is LGHDT, CDR2 YNNKEL (reference sequence). Trimming took 6 bases from V and 0 from J, leaving 9 bases between them.

The CDR3 reads CASSPRNGAGVWNEQFF. In DNA form, the CDR3 reads TGTGCCAGCAGCCCCCGAAATGGTGCCGGGGTCTGGAATGAGCAGTTCTTC. V is TRBV14 and J is TRBJ2-1; D is possibly TRBD2 (5 bases). V was clipped by 4 bases and J by 7 bases, with 23 bases between them. CDR3 size: 17 residues. The germline gives CDR1 SGHDN, CDR2 FVKESK.

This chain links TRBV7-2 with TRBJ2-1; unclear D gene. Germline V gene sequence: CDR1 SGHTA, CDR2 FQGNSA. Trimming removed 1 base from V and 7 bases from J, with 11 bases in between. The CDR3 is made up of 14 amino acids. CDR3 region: CASSLDRLANEQFF. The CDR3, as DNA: TGTGCCAGCAGCTTAGACCGGCTCGCTAATGAGCAGTTCTTC.

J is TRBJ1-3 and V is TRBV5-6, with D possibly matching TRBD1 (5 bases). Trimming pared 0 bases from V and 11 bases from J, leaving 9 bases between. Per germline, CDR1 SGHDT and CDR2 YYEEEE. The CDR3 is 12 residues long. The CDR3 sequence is CASSLEGTPIYF. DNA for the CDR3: TGTGCCAGCAGCTTGGAGGGGACCCCCATATATTTT.